This T cell receptor beta chain stems from a study of CD8 T cells in Susac syndrome. The CDR3 is 13 amino acids. Trimming took 6 bases from V and 5 from J, leaving 11 bases between them. From germline, CDR1 is MDHEN and CDR2 SYDVKM. Reverse transcription of about 0.45 to 1 ug RNA was performed with random hexamers. TCRdb re-analysed the immunoSEQ multiplex PCR reads in MiXCR, keeping a single row per CDR3 protein. The sample includes 150,000 to 200,000 distinct CDR3 sequences, roughly 94% of them seen just once. The chain has TRBV28 and TRBJ1-5; TRBD1 might be the D (5 bases). This sequence was found in a human donor with multiple sclerosis. Sequenced sample: CD4+ T cells from PBMCs. CDR3 protein: CASRPTVDQPQHF. CDR3 in DNA: TGTGCCAGCAGGCCGACAGTGGATCAGCCCCAGCATTTT.